This passage covers 11 T cell receptor beta chains from one sample sequenced in a study of blood T cell repertoires in COVID-19 (dated by TCRdb to the early 2020s). The library came from the immunoSEQ multiplex PCR assay. TCRdb mirrors the immuneACCESS table, restricted to in-frame sequences. Some clones are absent from its copies; in checked studies, under half trace to an unresolved V gene, and the reason for the others is unknown. For this sample there are about 270,000 clones; around nine tenths appear just once. About 2.7% of the sample is taken by the ten largest. The sample taken for sequencing was PBMCs or T cells enriched from blood (not recorded which). The receptors were gathered from a woman between 18 and 30 years old who had recovered from COVID-19.

The rearrangement uses TRBV9 and TRBJ2-2, with D possibly TRBD1 on 5 matching bases. V was cut by 0 bases and J by 4 bases, with 10 bases left in between. From germline, CDR1 is SGDLS and CDR2 YYNGEE. The CDR3 covers 15 residues. The CDR3 region is CASSVEGYSTGELFF. The CDR3 DNA reads as TGTGCCAGCAGCGTAGAGGGGTATAGCACCGGGGAGCTGTTTTTT.

The chain carries TRBV29-1 and TRBJ2-1; maybe TRBD1 (6 bases). Germline V gene data show CDR1 as SQVTM and CDR2 as ANQGSEA. This CDR3 spans 14 amino acids. V dropped 7 bases and J dropped 3 bases, with 16 bases sitting between them. CDR3 sequence: CSDNRENYYNEQFF. Written as DNA, the CDR3 is TGCAGCGATAACAGGGAGAATTACTACAATGAGCAGTTCTTC.

The gene calls are TRBV9 and TRBJ2-7; unclear D gene. The germline V gene encodes CDR1 SGDLS and CDR2 YYNGEE. Between the trimmed V and J ends, which lost 0 bases and 1 base, there was a span of 5 bases. This CDR3 spans 13 amino acids. The CDR3 nucleotides are TGTGCCAGCAGCGTAGCCGGTTCCTACGAGCAGTACTTC. Translating it yields CASSVAGSYEQYF.

Turning to this clone: An end of the junction does not agree with germline; a read error may underlie this. The chain combines TRBV5-6 with TRBJ2-1; possible D gene TRBD1, 5 bases. This CDR3 is 15 amino acids long. Germline V gene data show CDR1 as SGHDT and CDR2 as YYEEEE. The chain's CDR3 is CASSLLSGAYNGQFF. CDR3 coding DNA: TGTGCCAGCAGCTTATTATCTGGGGCCTACAATGGGCAGTTCTTC.

The chain links TRBV5-6 to TRBJ2-7; TRBD1 matches at 9 bases. V trimming: 2 bases; J trimming: 2 bases; junction bases outside the gene matches: 5. Per the germline V gene, CDR1 is SGHDT and CDR2 is YYEEEE. The CDR3 has 15 residues. The CDR3 DNA reads as TGTGCCAGCAGCTTCTGGACAGGGGTAACCTACGAGCAGTACTTC. Its protein product is CASSFWTGVTYEQYF.

The V and J genes are TRBV7-9 and TRBJ1-6; D uncertain. Deletions cut 5 bases from V and 8 bases from J, with 10 bases between. The CDR3 is 13 amino acids. The germline V gene encodes CDR1 SEHNR and CDR2 FQNEAQ (reference sequence). The CDR3 coding sequence is TGTGCCAGCAGCCCCTACGATTATTCACCCCTCCACTTT. Its protein product is CASSPYDYSPLHF.

This clone was picked up one time. The CDR3 DNA is TGCAGTGCTAGTTCCGCGACTAGCGGGGGCTCCTACAATGAGCAGTTCTTC. Translation gives CSASSATSGGSYNEQFF. The J gene is TRBJ2-1, the V gene TRBV20-1, with 12 bases lining up with TRBD2. Per germline, CDR1 DFQATT and CDR2 SNEGSKA (reference sequence). V was pared by 3 bases and J by 0 bases, with 6 bases of the junction left unmatched. This CDR3 contains 17 residues.

The chain joins TRBV29-1 to TRBJ2-1; weak D call: TRBD2 (5 bases). With 5 bases removed from V and 1 base from J, the gap between germline ends came to 12 bases. This CDR3 contains 14 residues. Germline-derived CDR1 and CDR2 are SQVTM and ANQGSEA. CDR3 in DNA: TGCAGCGTTCGTGTTCGCGGGTCCTACAATGAGCAGTTCTTC. This translates into CSVRVRGSYNEQFF.

The rearrangement links TRBV6-1 to TRBJ1-6; TRBD1 agrees at 9 bases. The CDR3 covers 15 residues. The V and J ends lost 2 bases and 6 bases, in that order; junction bases with no gene match: 2. Germline values: CDR1 MNHNS, CDR2 SASEGT. CDR3 protein: CASSEMGQGNSPLHF. In DNA, the CDR3 is TGTGCCAGCAGTGAAATGGGACAGGGTAATTCACCCCTCCACTTT.

This clone appeared a few times. The rearrangement uses TRBV7-3 and TRBJ1-1; D is perhaps TRBD1 (6 bases). The ends were cut back, 5 bases at V and 1 base at J, with 8 bases in the middle. CDR1 and CDR2 from the germline V gene are SGHTA and FQGTGA. The CDR3 length is 13 residues. The CDR3 DNA is TGTGCCAGCAGCGAGACAGGGAACACTGAAGCTTTCTTT. Translating gives CASSETGNTEAFF.

This clone was recorded only once. The chain uses TRBV5-4 and TRBJ2-7; possibly TRBD2 for D (5 bases). V lost 0 bases to trimming and J lost 6 bases, with 7 bases between them. The length of the CDR3 is 12 residues. Germline V gene sequence: CDR1 SGHNT, CDR2 YYREEE (reference sequence). The CDR3 loop is CASSLGEFEQYF. In DNA form, the CDR3 reads TGTGCCAGCAGCTTGGGGGAGTTCGAGCAGTACTTC.